The source of this TCR beta chain is a study of T-cell memory formation after mild COVID-19. Study context: TCR clusters were largely donor specific. Regarding the study as a whole: The main location of contracting CD4+ clones was CM and EM, and that of contracting CD8+ clones was EMRA. Detection of some responders pre-infection suggested pre-existing cross-reactive memory T cells participated.

This clonotype was seen a handful of times. The antigen is unknown. The CDR3 is 14 amino acids. Per the germline V gene, CDR1 is MNHEY and CDR2 is SVGEGT. The V gene lost 5 bases and the J gene lost 11 bases, with 19 bases spanning the gap. From 5'RACE with constant-segment primers came TCR alpha and TCR beta cDNA libraries that carried sample barcodes and UMIs. In TCRdb, the 5' RACE reads were re-called with MiXCR into one record per CDR3 protein. The sample lists about 620,000 distinct CDR3 sequences; around 17% were seen once. V usage is TRBV6-2 or TRBV6-3 and J usage is TRBJ1-5; D gene uncertain. The sequenced sample was PBMCs or a T cell subset sorted from them (not recorded which). The TCR was taken from an adult woman who had mild COVID-19 (a few samples of this study predate the infection). Cell type and time point are not known. CDR3 sequence reads: CASSGSGPQEAQHF. The CDR3 nucleotides read TGTGCCAGCAGTGGAAGCGGCCCCCAAGAAGCCCAGCATTTT.